This passage covers 19 T cell receptor beta chains from one sample sequenced in a study of early T cells in non-severe SARS-CoV-2 infection. TCRdb fed the 5' RACE reads into MiXCR, producing one record per CDR3 protein. The sample carries over 95,000 distinct CDR3 sequences, approximately 15% recorded once. The specimen sequenced was whole blood. The receptors were gathered from an adult who was a healthcare worker with PCR-confirmed SARS-CoV-2 infection or an uninfected control (not recorded which).

This chain uses TRBV28 with TRBJ2-1; D remains unclear. The germline gives CDR1 MDHEN, CDR2 SYDVKM. The CDR3 consists of 16 residues. Trimming pared 6 bases from V and 2 bases from J, leaving 17 bases between. CDR3 sequence reads: CASRLERAGPYNEQFF. Written as DNA, the CDR3 is TGTGCCAGCAGGTTAGAACGCGCCGGGCCCTACAATGAGCAGTTCTTC.

There are many counts of this clonotype. The chain combines TRBV29-1 with TRBJ1-1; 12 bases agree with TRBD1. CDR3 size: 15 residues. Germline trimming cut 7 bases from V and 5 bases from J; bases unmatched to any gene: 11. Per germline, CDR1 SQVTM and CDR2 ANQGSEA. CDR3 in amino acids: CSAQSGTGGSTEAFF. As DNA, the CDR3 is TGCAGCGCCCAATCGGGGACAGGGGGCTCGACTGAAGCTTTCTTT.

The chain carries TRBV12-3 or TRBV12-4 and TRBJ2-7; no definite D call. This CDR3 is built from 13 residues. Trimming shortened V by 6 bases and J by 2 bases, and 11 bases separated the two germline ends. This CDR3 reads CASSTRGPYEQYF. CDR3 coding DNA: TGTGCCAGCAGCACCCGCGGCCCCTACGAGCAGTACTTC.

This clonotype appeared many times. The J gene is TRBJ2-1, the V gene TRBV6-1, with TRBD2 matching over 11 bases. This CDR3 contains 15 residues. V shed 5 bases and J 4 bases; nucleotides not matched to a gene: 4. Germline-derived CDR1 and CDR2 are MNHNS and SASEGT. CDR3 amino acids: CASSSSGGTYNEQFF. In DNA, the CDR3 is TGTGCCAGCAGTTCTAGCGGGGGGACTTACAATGAGCAGTTCTTC.

A few counts support this clonotype. Written as DNA, the CDR3 is TGTGCCAGCAGCTTGGCCGGACAGGCCCATCAGCCCCAGCATTTT. Protein sequence: CASSLAGQAHQPQHF. The genes are TRBV5-6 and TRBJ1-5; 7 nucleotides line up with TRBD1. The junction had 5 bases not matched to a gene; V was cut back by 0 bases and J by 5 bases. This CDR3 contains 15 residues. Germline assignment: CDR1 SGHDT and CDR2 YYEEEE.

This rearrangement joins TRBV2 to TRBJ2-1; no definite D call. CDR1 is SNHLY, CDR2 FYNNEI, per germline. This CDR3 contains 11 residues. V was trimmed by 3 bases and J by 9 bases, leaving 6 bases between them. This CDR3 is CASSDLSEQFF. In nucleotides, the CDR3 is TGTGCCAGCAGTGATCTGAGTGAGCAGTTCTTC. The full variable domain, completed using reference TRBV2 and TRBJ2-1, is EPEVTQTPSHQVTQMGQEVILRCVPISNHLYFYWYRQILGQKVEFLVSFYNNEISEKSEIFDDQFSVERPDGSNFTLKIRSTKLEDSAMYFCASSDLSEQFFGPGTRLTVL.

This clonotype was seen a few times. The rearrangement joins TRBV2 to TRBJ1-4, with 12 positions matching TRBD1. This CDR3 region has 15 residues. Germline V gene data show CDR1 as SNHLY and CDR2 as FYNNEI. The V and J ends lost 6 bases and 6 bases, in that order; junction bases with no gene match: 5. The CDR3 sequence is CASRKGQGADEKLFF. For the CDR3, the DNA is TGTGCCAGCAGAAAGGGACAGGGGGCGGATGAAAAACTGTTTTTT.

The chain is built from TRBV27 and TRBJ2-5; D gene unclear. Trimming took off 5 bases at V and 4 bases at J, with 8 bases between the two ends. Germline V CDR1 and CDR2: MNHEY, SMNVEV (reference sequence). The CDR3 loop spans 12 amino acids. CDR3 protein: CASSTTGETQYF. CDR3 in DNA: TGTGCCAGCAGTACCACCGGAGAGACCCAGTACTTC.

The chain is built from TRBV6-2 or TRBV6-3 and TRBJ1-1; 7 nucleotides line up with TRBD1. V shed 6 bases, J shed 0 bases, and the junction held 4 bases outside the gene matches. Germline V gives CDR1 MNHEY, CDR2 SVGEGT. There are 14 residues in the CDR3. The CDR3 DNA reads as TGTGCCAGCAGGGGGGACAGTTTGAACACTGAAGCTTTCTTT. Its protein product is CASRGDSLNTEAFF.

The chain joins TRBV7-2 to TRBJ2-2; a weak D match, TRBD1 (6 bases). The CDR3 loop spans 14 amino acids. From germline, CDR1 is SGHTA and CDR2 FQGNSA. The V end lost 1 base, the J end lost 5 bases, and 8 bases lay between the germline ends. CDR3 sequence: CASSLEQGTGELFF. DNA for the CDR3: TGTGCCAGCAGCTTAGAACAGGGTACCGGGGAGCTGTTTTTT.

This clonotype was counted ten times or more. The CDR3 nucleotides read TGTGCCAGCAGCCCCGGGTTTACGACAAGCAATCAGCCCCAGCATTTT. It translates to CASSPGFTTSNQPQHF. V gene TRBV7-2 combines with J gene TRBJ1-5; D is ambiguous. V was cut by 5 bases and J by 1 base, with 15 bases left in between. There are 16 residues in the CDR3. Germline assignment: CDR1 SGHTA and CDR2 FQGNSA.

V is TRBV14 and J is TRBJ1-1; no definite D call. Between the trimmed V and J ends, which lost 1 base and 5 bases, there was a span of 17 bases. The CDR3 runs 16 residues. Germline-derived CDR1 and CDR2 are SGHDN and FVKESK. This CDR3 reads CASSQASPGPRTEAFF. For the CDR3, the DNA is TGTGCCAGCAGCCAAGCCTCTCCAGGCCCCCGGACTGAAGCTTTCTTT.

The table lists this clonotype with a few counts. V is TRBV20-1 and J is TRBJ2-7; D gene uncertain. The CDR3 contains 13 residues. Trimming cost V 6 bases and J 0 bases, with 12 bases left between them. Germline CDR1 and CDR2: DFQATT and SNEGSKA (reference sequence). The CDR3 spells CSALIVSSYEQYF. DNA for the CDR3: TGCAGTGCCTTGATTGTCAGCTCCTACGAGCAGTACTTC.

The V gene is TRBV2, the J gene TRBJ1-1; TRBD1 agrees at 8 bases. Losses at the gene ends were 2 bases for V and 8 bases for J; bases not matched to a gene: 7. The CDR3 totals 14 residues. Germline-derived CDR1 and CDR2 are SNHLY and FYNNEI. DNA of the CDR3: TGTGCCAGCAGTGAAAGGGGACAGGCTTACGAAGCTTTCTTT. Translated: CASSERGQAYEAFF. Combining the CDR3 with reference TRBV2 and TRBJ1-1 gives the whole variable domain EPEVTQTPSHQVTQMGQEVILRCVPISNHLYFYWYRQILGQKVEFLVSFYNNEISEKSEIFDDQFSVERPDGSNFTLKIRSTKLEDSAMYFCASSERGQAYEAFFGQGTRLTVV.

V gene TRBV27 combines with J gene TRBJ2-1; 8 bases are a match to TRBD2. There are 18 residues in the CDR3. Germline CDR1 reads MNHEY; CDR2 reads SMNVEV (reference sequence). V shed 2 bases and J 0 bases; nucleotides not matched to a gene: 9. The CDR3: CASSLKFWGTSSYNEQFF. The CDR3 bases are TGTGCCAGCAGTTTAAAATTTTGGGGGACTAGCTCCTACAATGAGCAGTTCTTC.

V usage is TRBV6-5 and J usage is TRBJ2-3; tentatively, D is TRBD2 (6 bases). The CDR3 is 18 residues long. Per germline, CDR1 MNHEY and CDR2 SVGAGI. V gave up 7 bases and J gave up 2 bases, with 25 bases separating them. CDR3 DNA: TGTGCCAGCACCGAAACTCCGGGAGCCCTCCACCCCACAGATACGCAGTATTTT. Translation gives CASTETPGALHPTDTQYF.

V is TRBV7-9 and J is TRBJ2-7; D is unclear. The germline V and J ends were trimmed by 4 bases and 4 bases, with 14 bases remaining between them. This CDR3 is 14 amino acids long. Germline values: CDR1 SEHNR, CDR2 FQNEAQ (reference sequence). The CDR3 loop is CASSSLRALYEQYF. The CDR3 DNA reads TGTGCCAGCAGCTCACTCCGGGCCCTATACGAGCAGTACTTC.

This clonotype was seen a handful of times. The chain recombines TRBV6-6 with TRBJ2-2, with TRBD1 identical over 9 bases. The trim removed 0 bases at V and 6 bases at J, leaving 5 bases unmatched. Germline CDR1 and CDR2: MNHNY and SVGAGI (reference sequence). This CDR3 is built from 16 residues. CDR3 sequence (DNA): TGTGCCAGCAGTTACTCTTCTGGGACAGGGCCCGGGGAGCTGTTTTTT. Translating gives CASSYSSGTGPGELFF.

This clonotype came up a few times. The CDR3 region has the DNA TGTGCCAGCAGCTTCCCGGGAGAGGATGAGCAGTTCTTC. This codes for CASSFPGEDEQFF. This rearrangement joins TRBV7-9 to TRBJ2-1; weak D call: TRBD2 (6 bases). Per the germline V gene, CDR1 is SEHNR and CDR2 is FQNEAQ (reference sequence). The CDR3 length is 13 residues. The V end lost 3 bases, the J end lost 8 bases, and 11 bases lay between the germline ends.